The T cell receptor (beta chain) described here comes from a study of PD-L1 blockade in urothelial cancer. Turning to the study itself: Male sex and bladder-origin urothelial cancer were recorded for about 90% of the roughly 30 patients. The authors examined blood 3 weeks (second dose) and 6 weeks after treatment start.

Deletions cut 5 bases from V and 0 bases from J, with 11 bases between. CDR3 size: 15 residues. The germline V gene encodes CDR1 SGHTA and CDR2 FQGNSA. Regarding time point: pretreatment peripheral blood. Each patient supplied 1 to 8 pretreatment and on-treatment samples. Templates that were synthetic TCR analogs were spiked into each PCR. Clones were sequenced by immunoSEQ multiplex PCR, and TCRdb holds only the in-frame ones, with some missing. The sample yields 80,000 to 90,000 clones, about 85% seen once. V and J are TRBV7-2 and TRBJ1-5; possibly TRBD1 for D (5 bases). The specimen was PBMCs, collected around atezolizumab (anti-PD-L1) treatment. This TCR derives from a man aged 55-75 years with urothelial cancer. The DNA for the CDR3 is TGTGCCAGCAGCCCAACAGGAGTTAGCAATCAGCCCCAGCATTTT. Translation: CASSPTGVSNQPQHF.